This T cell receptor (beta chain) appears in the sequencing data of a study of T-cell reconstitution after alpha-beta-depleted transplantation in children. The CDR3 consists of 13 residues. The germline V gene has CDR1 SNHLY and CDR2 FYNNEI. General study points: After transplant, at about two months, alpha-beta T cells were reportedly derived from several hundred expanded graft clones. One year post-transplant, T-cell counts and diversity were largely derived from T cells produced anew. Surviving recipient cells, namely T cells and thymic progenitors, were the source of high day-60 TCRbeta diversity in some patients.

A note on this clonotype: The antigen remains unidentified. One junction end disagrees with the germline gene, perhaps due to a read error.

Unique molecular identifiers were incorporated into the prepared TCRbeta library. MiXCR, run by TCRdb on the PCR reads, gives a single entry per CDR3 protein. The sample shows hundreds of thousands of distinct CDR3 sequences, 15% to 20% of them seen only once. The starting material was PBMCs, mostly from graft donor cells, obtained 360 days after TCRalphabeta/CD19-depleted stem cell transplant. V and J are TRBV2 and TRBJ2-7; a possible D gene is TRBD1 (6 bases). This clonotype was obtained from a boy under two years old who had a stem cell transplant for Wiskott-Aldrich syndrome, so the T cells may come from the graft donor. Here the CDR3 reads CAGSGQSSYEQYF. The CDR3 coding sequence is TGTGCCGGCAGCGGACAGAGCTCCTACGAGCAGTATTTC.